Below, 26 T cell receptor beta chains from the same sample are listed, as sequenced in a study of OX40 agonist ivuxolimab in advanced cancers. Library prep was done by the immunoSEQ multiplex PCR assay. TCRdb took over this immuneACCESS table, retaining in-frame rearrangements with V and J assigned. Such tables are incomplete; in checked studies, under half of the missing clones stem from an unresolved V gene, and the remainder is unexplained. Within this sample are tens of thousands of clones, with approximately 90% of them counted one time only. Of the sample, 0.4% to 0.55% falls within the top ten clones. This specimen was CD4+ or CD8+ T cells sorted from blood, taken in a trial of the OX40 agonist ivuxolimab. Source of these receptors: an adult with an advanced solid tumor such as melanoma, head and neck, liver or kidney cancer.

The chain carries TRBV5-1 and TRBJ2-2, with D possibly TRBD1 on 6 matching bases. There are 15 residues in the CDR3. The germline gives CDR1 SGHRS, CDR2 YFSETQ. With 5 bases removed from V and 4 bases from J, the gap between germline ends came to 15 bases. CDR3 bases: TGCGCCAGCAGTCCAGGACAGACCCTCACCGGGGAGCTGTTTTTT. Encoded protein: CASSPGQTLTGELFF.

This chain's CDR3 is CASSLEGRAKGYTF. DNA for the CDR3: TGCGCCAGCAGCTTGGAGGGCAGGGCGAAGGGCTACACCTTC. This chain links TRBV5-1 with TRBJ1-2; possible D gene TRBD1, 5 bases. The germline V and J ends were trimmed by 0 bases and 8 bases, with 14 bases remaining between them. Germline V CDR1 and CDR2: SGHRS, YFSETQ. The CDR3 consists of 14 residues.

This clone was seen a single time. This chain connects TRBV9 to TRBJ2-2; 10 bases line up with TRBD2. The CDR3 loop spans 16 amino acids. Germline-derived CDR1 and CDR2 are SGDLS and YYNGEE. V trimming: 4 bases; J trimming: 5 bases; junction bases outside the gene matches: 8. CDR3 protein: CASSIAGGFTTGELFF. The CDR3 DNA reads TGTGCCAGCAGCATAGCGGGGGGATTTACGACCGGGGAGCTGTTTTTT.

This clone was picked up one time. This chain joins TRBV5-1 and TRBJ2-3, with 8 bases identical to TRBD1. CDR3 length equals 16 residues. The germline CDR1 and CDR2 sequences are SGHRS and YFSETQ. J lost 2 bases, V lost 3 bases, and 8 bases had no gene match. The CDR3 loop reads CASSSDRDRFTDTQYF. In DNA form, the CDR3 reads TGCGCCAGCAGCTCAGACCGGGACAGGTTCACAGATACGCAGTATTTT.

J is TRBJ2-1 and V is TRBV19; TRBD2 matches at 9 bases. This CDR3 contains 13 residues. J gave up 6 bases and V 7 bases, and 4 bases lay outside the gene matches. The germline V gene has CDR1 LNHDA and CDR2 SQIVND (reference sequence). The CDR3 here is CASMVAGANEQFF. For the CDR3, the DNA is TGTGCCAGTATGGTAGCGGGGGCCAATGAGCAGTTCTTC.

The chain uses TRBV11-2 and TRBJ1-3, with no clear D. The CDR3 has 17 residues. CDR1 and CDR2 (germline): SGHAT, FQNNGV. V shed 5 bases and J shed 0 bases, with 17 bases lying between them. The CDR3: CASSRPRQAVSGNTIYF. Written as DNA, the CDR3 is TGTGCCAGCAGCCGCCCGAGGCAGGCCGTCTCTGGAAACACCATATATTTT.

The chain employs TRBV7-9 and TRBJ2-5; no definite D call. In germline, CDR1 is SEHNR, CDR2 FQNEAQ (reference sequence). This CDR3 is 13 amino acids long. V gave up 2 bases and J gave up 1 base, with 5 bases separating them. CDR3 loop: CASSLWTQETQYF. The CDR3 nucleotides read TGTGCCAGCAGCTTATGGACCCAAGAGACCCAGTACTTC.

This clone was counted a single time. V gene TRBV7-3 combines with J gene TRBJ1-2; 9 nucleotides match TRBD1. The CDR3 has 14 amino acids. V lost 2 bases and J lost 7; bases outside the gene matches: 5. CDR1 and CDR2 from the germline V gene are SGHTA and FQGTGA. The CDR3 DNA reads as TGTGCCAGCAGCTTAGTCACAGGGGGCCTTGGCTACACCTTC. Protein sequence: CASSLVTGGLGYTF. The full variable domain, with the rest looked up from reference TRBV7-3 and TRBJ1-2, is GAGVSQTPSNKVTEKGKYVELRCDPISGHTALYWYRQSLGQGPEFLIYFQGTGAADDSGLPNDRFFAVRPEGSVSTLKIQRTERGDSAVYLCASSLVTGGLGYTFGSGTRLTVV.

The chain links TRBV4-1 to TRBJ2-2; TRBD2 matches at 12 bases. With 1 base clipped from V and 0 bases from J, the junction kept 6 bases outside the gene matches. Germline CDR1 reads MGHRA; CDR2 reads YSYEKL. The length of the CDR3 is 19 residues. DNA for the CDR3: TGCGCCAGCAGCCAAGGCGGACTAGCGGGGCTGCCGAACACCGGGGAGCTGTTTTTT. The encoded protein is CASSQGGLAGLPNTGELFF.

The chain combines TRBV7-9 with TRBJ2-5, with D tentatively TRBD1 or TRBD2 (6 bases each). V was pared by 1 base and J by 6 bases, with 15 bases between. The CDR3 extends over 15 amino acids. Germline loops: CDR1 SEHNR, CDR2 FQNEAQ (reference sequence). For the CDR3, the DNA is TGTGCCAGCAGCTTAGGCTCTAGGGGGGTGCAGACCCAGTACTTC. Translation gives CASSLGSRGVQTQYF. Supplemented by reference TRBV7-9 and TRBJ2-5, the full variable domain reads DTGVSQNPRHKITKRGQNVTFRCDPISEHNRLYWYRQTLGQGPEFLTYFQNEAQLEKSRLLSDRFSAERPKGSFSTLEIQRTEQGDSAMYLCASSLGSRGVQTQYFGPGTRLLVL.

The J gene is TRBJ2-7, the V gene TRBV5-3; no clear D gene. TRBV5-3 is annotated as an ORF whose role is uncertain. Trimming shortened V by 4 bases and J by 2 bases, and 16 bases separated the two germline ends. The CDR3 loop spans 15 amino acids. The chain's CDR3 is CARSAASGLTYEQYF. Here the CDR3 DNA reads TGTGCCAGAAGCGCCGCCTCCGGGCTGACCTACGAGCAGTACTTC.

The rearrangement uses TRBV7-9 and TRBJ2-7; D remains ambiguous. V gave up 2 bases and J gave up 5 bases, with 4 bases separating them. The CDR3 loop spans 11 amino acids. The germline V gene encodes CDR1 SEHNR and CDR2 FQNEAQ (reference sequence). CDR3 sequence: CASSLSHEQYF. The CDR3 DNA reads TGTGCCAGCAGCTTATCCCACGAGCAGTACTTC.

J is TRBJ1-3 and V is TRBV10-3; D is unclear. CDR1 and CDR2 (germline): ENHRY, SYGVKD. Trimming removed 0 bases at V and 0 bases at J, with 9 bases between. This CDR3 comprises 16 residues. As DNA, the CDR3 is TGTGCCATCAGTGAGTCGAACCTGAGCTCTGGAAACACCATATATTTT. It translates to CAISESNLSSGNTIYF.

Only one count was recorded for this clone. CDR3 sequence reads: CASSPDRGVRETQYF. In nucleotides, the CDR3 is TGTGCCAGCAGTCCGGACAGGGGAGTGAGGGAGACCCAGTACTTC. This chain links TRBV6-1 with TRBJ2-5, with 9 bases fitting TRBD1. Germline assignment: CDR1 MNHNS and CDR2 SASEGT. The CDR3 covers 15 residues. The trim removed 5 bases at V and 5 bases at J, leaving 9 bases unmatched.

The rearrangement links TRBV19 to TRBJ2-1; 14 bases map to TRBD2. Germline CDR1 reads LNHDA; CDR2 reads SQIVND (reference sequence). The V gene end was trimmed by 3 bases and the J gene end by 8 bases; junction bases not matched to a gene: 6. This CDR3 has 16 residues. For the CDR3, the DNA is TGTGCCAGTAGTATGGGGACTAGCGGGAGTAGCTATGAGCAGTTCTTC. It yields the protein CASSMGTSGSSYEQFF. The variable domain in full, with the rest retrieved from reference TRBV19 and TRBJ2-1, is DGGITQSPKYLFRKEGQNVTLSCEQNLNHDAMYWYRQDPGQGLRLIYYSQIVNDFQKGDIAEGYSVSREKKESFPLTVTSAQKNPTAFYLCASSMGTSGSSYEQFFGPGTRLTVL.

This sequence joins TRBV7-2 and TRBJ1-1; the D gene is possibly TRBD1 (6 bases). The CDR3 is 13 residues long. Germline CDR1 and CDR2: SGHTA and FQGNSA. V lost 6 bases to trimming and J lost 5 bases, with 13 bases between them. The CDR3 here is CASREQGRTEAFF. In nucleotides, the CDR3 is TGTGCCAGCAGGGAGCAGGGGCGGACTGAAGCTTTCTTT.

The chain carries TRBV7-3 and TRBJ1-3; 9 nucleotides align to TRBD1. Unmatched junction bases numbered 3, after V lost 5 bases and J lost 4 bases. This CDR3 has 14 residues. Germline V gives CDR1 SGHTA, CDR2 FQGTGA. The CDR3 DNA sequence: TGTGCCAGCAGCCCGGGACAGGGCGGAAACACCATATATTTT. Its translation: CASSPGQGGNTIYF.

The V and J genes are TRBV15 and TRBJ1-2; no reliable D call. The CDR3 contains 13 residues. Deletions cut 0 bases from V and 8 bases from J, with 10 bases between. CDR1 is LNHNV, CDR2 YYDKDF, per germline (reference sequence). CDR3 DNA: TGTGCCACCAGCAGAGATCGAGGAGGAGGCTACACCTTC. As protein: CATSRDRGGGYTF.

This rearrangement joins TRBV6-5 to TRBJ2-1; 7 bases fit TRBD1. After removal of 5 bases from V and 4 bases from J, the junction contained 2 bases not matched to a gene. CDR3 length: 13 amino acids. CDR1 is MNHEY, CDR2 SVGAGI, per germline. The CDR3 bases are TGTGCCAGCAGTAAGGGACAGTACAATGAGCAGTTCTTC. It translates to CASSKGQYNEQFF.

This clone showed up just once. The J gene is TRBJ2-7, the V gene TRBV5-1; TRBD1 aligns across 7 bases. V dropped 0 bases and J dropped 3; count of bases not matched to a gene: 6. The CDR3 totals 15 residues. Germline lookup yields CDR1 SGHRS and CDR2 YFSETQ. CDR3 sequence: CASSLDGTEFYEQYF. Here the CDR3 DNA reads TGCGCCAGCAGCTTGGACGGGACAGAATTCTACGAGCAGTACTTC.

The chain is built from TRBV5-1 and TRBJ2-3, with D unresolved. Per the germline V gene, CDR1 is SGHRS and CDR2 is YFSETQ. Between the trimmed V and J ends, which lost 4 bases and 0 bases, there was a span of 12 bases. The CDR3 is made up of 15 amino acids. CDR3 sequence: CASSIDLTSTDTQYF. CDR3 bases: TGCGCCAGCAGCATAGATTTGACTAGCACAGATACGCAGTATTTT. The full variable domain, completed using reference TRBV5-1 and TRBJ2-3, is KAGVTQTPRYLIKTRGQQVTLSCSPISGHRSVSWYQQTPGQGLQFLFEYFSETQRNKGNFPGRFSGRQFSNSRSEMNVSTLELGDSALYLCASSIDLTSTDTQYFGPGTRLTVL.

The chain's CDR3 is CASSLDRTRSGYEQYF. DNA for the CDR3: TGTGCCAGCAGCTTAGATCGAACAAGGTCTGGTTACGAGCAGTACTTC. The V gene is TRBV11-2, the J gene TRBJ2-7; no definite D call. The length of the CDR3 is 16 residues. CDR1 is SGHAT and CDR2 is FQNNGV in the germline V gene. Trimming removed 0 bases at V and 4 bases at J, with 16 bases between. Filled out from reference TRBV11-2 and TRBJ2-7, the complete variable domain reads EAGVAQSPRYKIIEKRQSVAFWCNPISGHATLYWYQQILGQGPKLLIQFQNNGVVDDSQLPKDRFSAERLKGVDSTLKIQPAKLEDSAVYLCASSLDRTRSGYEQYFGPGTRLTVT.

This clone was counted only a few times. Here the CDR3 DNA reads TGTGCCTGGAGACAGAGGAATCAGCCCCAGCATTTT. Translated: CAWRQRNQPQHF. The chain is built from TRBV30 and TRBJ1-5, with D uncertain. CDR3 size: 12 residues. CDR1 and CDR2 from the germline V gene are GTSNPN and SVGIG (reference sequence). V gave up 3 bases and J gave up 4 bases, with 7 bases separating them.

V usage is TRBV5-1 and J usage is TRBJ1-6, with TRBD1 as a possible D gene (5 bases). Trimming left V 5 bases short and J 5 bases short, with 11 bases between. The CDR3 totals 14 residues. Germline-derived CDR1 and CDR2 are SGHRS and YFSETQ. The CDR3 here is CASSALGDNSPLHF. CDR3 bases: TGCGCCAGCAGTGCTCTGGGGGATAATTCACCCCTCCACTTT.

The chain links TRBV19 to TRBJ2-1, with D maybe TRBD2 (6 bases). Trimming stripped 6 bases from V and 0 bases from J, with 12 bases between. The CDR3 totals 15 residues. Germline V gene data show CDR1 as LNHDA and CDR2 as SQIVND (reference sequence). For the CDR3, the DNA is TGTGCCAGTAGGGGCGGGGTCAGCTCCTACAATGAGCAGTTCTTC. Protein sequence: CASRGGVSSYNEQFF. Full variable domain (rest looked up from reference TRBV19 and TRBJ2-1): DGGITQSPKYLFRKEGQNVTLSCEQNLNHDAMYWYRQDPGQGLRLIYYSQIVNDFQKGDIAEGYSVSREKKESFPLTVTSAQKNPTAFYLCASRGGVSSYNEQFFGPGTRLTVL.

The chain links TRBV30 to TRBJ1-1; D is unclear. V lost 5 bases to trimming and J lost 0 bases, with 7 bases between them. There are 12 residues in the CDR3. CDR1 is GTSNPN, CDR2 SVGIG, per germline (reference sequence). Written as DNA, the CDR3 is TGTGCCTGGGCCAGCATGAACACTGAAGCTTTCTTT. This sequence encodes CAWASMNTEAFF.